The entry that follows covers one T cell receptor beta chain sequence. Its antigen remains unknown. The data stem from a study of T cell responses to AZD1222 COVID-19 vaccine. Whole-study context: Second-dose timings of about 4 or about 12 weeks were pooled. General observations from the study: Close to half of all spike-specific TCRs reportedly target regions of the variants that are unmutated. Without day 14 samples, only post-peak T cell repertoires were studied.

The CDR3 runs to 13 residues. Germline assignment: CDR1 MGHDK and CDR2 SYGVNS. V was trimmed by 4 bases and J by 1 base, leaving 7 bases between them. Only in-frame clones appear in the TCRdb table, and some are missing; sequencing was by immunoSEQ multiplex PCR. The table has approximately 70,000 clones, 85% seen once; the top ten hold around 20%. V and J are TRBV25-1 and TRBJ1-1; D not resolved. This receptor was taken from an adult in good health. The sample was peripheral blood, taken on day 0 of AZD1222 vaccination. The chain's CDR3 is CASSGRQNTEAFF. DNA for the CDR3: TGTGCCAGCAGTGGACGGCAGAACACTGAAGCTTTCTTT. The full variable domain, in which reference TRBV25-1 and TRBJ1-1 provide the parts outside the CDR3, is EADIYQTPRYLVIGTGKKITLECSQTMGHDKMYWYQQDPGMELHLIHYSYGVNSTEKGDLSSESTVSRIRTEHFPLTLESARPSHTSQYLCASSGRQNTEAFFGQGTRLTVV.